Listed here are 8 T cell receptor beta chains from one sample, sequenced in a study of cytomegalovirus exposure and HLA in healthy donors. TCRdb's table, derived via immunoSEQ multiplex PCR, lists solely in-frame clones and lacks some. Here the sample spans about 250,000 clones, about 88% being singletons. The material sequenced was PBMCs. The receptors come from a man aged 18 to 35 in good health and CMV-seropositive.

This sequence joins TRBV30 and TRBJ2-5; no definite D call. The germline CDR1 and CDR2 sequences are GTSNPN and SVGIG (reference sequence). This CDR3 has 10 amino acids. Trimming removed 7 bases from V and 2 bases from J, with 5 bases in between. CDR3 in amino acids: CAYEQETQYF. In DNA form, the CDR3 reads TGTGCCTATGAGCAAGAGACCCAGTACTTC.

V usage is TRBV11-2 and J usage is TRBJ2-7; possibly TRBD1 for D (7 bases). The germline CDR1 and CDR2 sequences are SGHAT and FQNNGV. This CDR3 contains 14 residues. Trimming took off 4 bases at V and 5 bases at J, with 15 bases between the two ends. CDR3 bases: TGTGCCAGCAGCTCGCAGGGGGGCTGGCACGAGCAGTACTTC. Translating it yields CASSSQGGWHEQYF.

The genes are TRBV4-1 and TRBJ1-1; TRBD1 is a possible D gene (5 bases). Per germline, CDR1 MGHRA and CDR2 YSYEKL. The CDR3 has 13 residues. Trimming shortened V by 3 bases and J by 6 bases, and 11 bases separated the two germline ends. Here the CDR3 reads CASSQGEWSEAFF. In DNA form, the CDR3 reads TGCGCCAGCAGCCAGGGGGAATGGTCTGAAGCTTTCTTT.

The CDR3 sequence: CASSSTGTNQPQHF. The CDR3 DNA follows: TGTGCCAGCAGTTCGACAGGGACAAATCAGCCCCAGCATTTT. V usage is TRBV27 and J usage is TRBJ1-5; 7 bases are shared with TRBD1. The germline V gene has CDR1 MNHEY and CDR2 SMNVEV (reference sequence). V was clipped by 4 bases and J by 4 bases; unmatched bases: 4. The CDR3 is made up of 14 amino acids.

This chain links TRBV6-6 with TRBJ2-7; 11 bases line up with TRBD2. V shed 5 bases, J shed 1 base, and the junction held 7 bases outside the gene matches. The CDR3 runs 16 residues. Germline CDR1 reads MNHNY; CDR2 reads SVGAGI (reference sequence). The CDR3, as DNA: TGTGCCAGCAGTCCAACGACTAGCGGGATATCCTACGAGCAGTACTTC. It specifies CASSPTTSGISYEQYF.

This clone occurred a few times. This chain uses TRBV4-3 with TRBJ1-2; D unclear. The CDR3 totals 15 residues. The V end was cut by 1 base, the J end by 6 bases, with 15 bases between. Per germline, CDR1 LGHNA and CDR2 YSLEER. CDR3 in DNA: TGCGCCAGCAGCCAAGCGCTTAATTCGGGCGATGGCTACACCTTC. Amino acids: CASSQALNSGDGYTF.

The V and J genes are TRBV6-1 and TRBJ1-2; no reliable D call. From germline, CDR1 is MNHNS and CDR2 SASEGT. CDR3 size: 10 residues. The V gene lost 8 bases and the J gene lost 5 bases, with 6 bases spanning the gap. The CDR3 DNA follows: TGTGCCAGCCTTCTGTATGGCTACACCTTC. Amino acids: CASLLYGYTF.

The chain uses TRBV6-1 and TRBJ2-7; D gene uncertain. The CDR3 contains 12 residues. Germline V CDR1 and CDR2: MNHNS, SASEGT. Trimming shortened V by 6 bases and J by 0 bases, and 6 bases separated the two germline ends. CDR3 nucleotide sequence: TGTGCCAGCAGAGCCAGCTCCTACGAGCAGTACTTC. Protein: CASRASSYEQYF.